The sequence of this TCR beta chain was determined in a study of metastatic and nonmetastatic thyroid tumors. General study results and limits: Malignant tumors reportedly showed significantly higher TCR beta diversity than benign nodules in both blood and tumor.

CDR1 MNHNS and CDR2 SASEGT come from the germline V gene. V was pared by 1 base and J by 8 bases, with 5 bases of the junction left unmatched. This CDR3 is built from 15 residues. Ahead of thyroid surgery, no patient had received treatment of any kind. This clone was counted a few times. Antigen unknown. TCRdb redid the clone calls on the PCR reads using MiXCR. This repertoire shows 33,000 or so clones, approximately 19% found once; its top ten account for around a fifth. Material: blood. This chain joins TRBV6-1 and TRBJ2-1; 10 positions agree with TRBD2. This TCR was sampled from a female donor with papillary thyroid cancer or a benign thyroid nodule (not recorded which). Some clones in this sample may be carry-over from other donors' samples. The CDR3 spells CASSEDPSGSHEQFF. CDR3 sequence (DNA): TGTGCCAGCAGTGAAGACCCTAGCGGGAGTCATGAGCAGTTCTTC.